The entry below gives a single TCR beta chain sequence along with its context. A few counts support this clone. Its antigen remains undetermined. Sequence at one end of the junction differs from germline and may be a read error. The data stem from a study of metastatic and nonmetastatic thyroid tumors (dated by TCRdb to 2019 to 2021). General notes on the study: Repertoires from peripheral blood and from tumor or nodule tissue samples of malignant and benign thyroid patients were compared.

CDR1 and CDR2 are read off the germline V gene (reference sequence) as LNHDA and SQIVND. Spanning cysteine to phenylalanine, the CDR3 consists of 13 amino acids. Just the 39-base CDR3 DNA is kept, in frame starting at base 1. The paper as a whole reports these results and caveats: TCR beta diversity was reported as significantly higher in malignant tumors than in benign nodules, in both blood and tumor samples.

No treatment had been received by any patient before thyroid surgery. Patient clinical samples collected from the early 2010s to the late 2010s were retrospectively analysed using T-cell receptor beta sequencing. The library was made by PCR. TCRdb names Illumina HiSeq 4000 as the instrument used. High-throughput sequencing was used to profile the TCR beta-chain CDR3 region of every patient. On the study's bioinformatics: The researchers built a classifier to tell apart papillary thyroid cancer patients with distant metastasis, based on CDR3 differences among clinicopathological groups. The Shannon index was used to assess repertoire diversity, and the Morisita-Horn index was used to assess tumor-blood repertoire similarity. Starting from the raw public reads, TCRdb applied fastp trimming at Q25, assembled clones with MiXCR and retained in-frame beta chains. The V and J calls were determined by TCRdb, not by the authors. This sample is represented by fewer than 25,000 clones; about 16% of them were singletons. In total, the top ten clones hold about 10% of the sample.

This clonotype was sampled from a female donor with papillary thyroid cancer or a benign thyroid nodule (not recorded which). Some clones in this sample may be carry-over from other donors' samples. The chain uses TRBV19 and TRBJ2-7; the D gene is not confidently resolved. The sample comprised tumor tissue. The CDR3 is CASSTPDPYEKYF. In nucleotide form, the sequence is TGTGCCAGTAGTACCCCCGACCCCTACGAGAAGTACTTC.